Listed below are T cell receptor beta chains from one sample, sequenced in a study of PD-L1 blockade in urothelial cancer. Measured with immunoSEQ multiplex PCR; TCRdb has only the in-frame clones, and not every one. The sample holds about 48,000 clones; about 90% are singletons and the top ten take about 9.4%. The sample was PBMCs, taken around atezolizumab (anti-PD-L1) treatment. These receptors originate from a man in his 60s with urothelial cancer. CDR3s include the opening cysteine and the closing phenylalanine or tryptophan. A D gene is named only where the DNA matches it firmly. Where a row states a size, it is once, few, many or the class of an expanded clone; other rows omit it.

CASSYRGGPLHF	TGTGCCAGCAGTTATCGGGGTGGTCCCCTCCACTTT	TRBV6-5	.	.	TRBJ1-6
CASSPQGQLHSGANVLTF	TGTGCCAGCAGCCCTCAGGGACAGCTTCATTCTGGGGCCAACGTCCTGACTTTC	TRBV7-2	TRBD1	.	TRBJ2-6
CASSPTSGGSEQFF	TGTGCCAGCAGTCCTACTAGCGGGGGAAGTGAGCAGTTCTTC	TRBV28	TRBD2	few	TRBJ2-1
CASSWQGGRETQYF	TGTGCCAGCAGCTGGCAAGGGGGTAGAGAGACCCAGTACTTC	TRBV7-3	.	.	TRBJ2-5
CASSPSSGDSFF	TGTGCCAGCAGCCCCTCTAGCGGGGATTCGTTCTTC	TRBV7-8	TRBD2	.	TRBJ2-1
CATRAASTEAFF	TGTGCCACCAGGGCCGCCTCCACTGAAGCTTTCTTT	TRBV19	.	.	TRBJ1-1
CASSPTGGSVQPQHF	TGTGCCAGCAGTCCCACGGGGGGATCGGTTCAGCCCCAGCATTTT	TRBV2	.	.	TRBJ1-5
CASSPGTVSNQPQHF	TGTGCCAGCAGTCCCGGGACAGTTAGCAATCAACCCCAGCATTTT	TRBV6-5	TRBD1	.	TRBJ1-5
CASSLGLAKTQYF	TGTGCCAGCAGCTTAGGACTAGCGAAGACCCAGTACTTC	TRBV11-2	TRBD2	.	TRBJ2-5
CASSQGPIEAAQHF	TGCGCCAGCAGCCAAGGACCGATAGAGGCGGCCCAGCATTTT	TRBV4-1	.	.	TRBJ1-5
CASSLAAGVTGYTF	TGTGCCAGCAGCTTAGCAGCAGGTGTGACTGGCTACACCTTC	TRBV7-6	.	.	TRBJ1-2
CASSPANTPDTQYF	TGTGCCAGCTCACCCGCTAATACCCCAGATACGCAGTATTTT	TRBV18	.	.	TRBJ2-3
CASSAGTGGGRTDTQYF	TGTGCCAGCAGCGCCGGGACAGGGGGTGGTCGCACAGATACGCAGTATTTT	TRBV2	TRBD1	.	TRBJ2-3
CATQRGTNEKLFF	TGTGCCACCCAGAGGGGGACCAATGAAAAACTGTTTTTT	TRBV15	.	.	TRBJ1-4
CASKRDRAYEKLFF	TGTGCCAGCAAAAGGGACAGGGCGTATGAAAAACTGTTTTTT	TRBV6-6	TRBD1	.	TRBJ1-4
CASSPFGGPNEKLFF	TGTGCCAGCTCCCCCTTCGGGGGGCCGAATGAAAAACTGTTTTTT	TRBV18	.	.	TRBJ1-4
CASSQDVRQPQHF	TGTGCCAGCAGCCAAGATGTCCGGCAGCCCCAGCATTTT	TRBV4-2	.	.	TRBJ1-5
CASSFYTGTNTEAFF	TGTGCCAGCAGCTTTTACACAGGGACGAACACTGAAGCTTTCTTT	TRBV7-9	.	.	TRBJ1-1
CASSVEAGNQPQHF	TGCGCCAGTTCGGTCGAAGCCGGCAATCAGCCCCAGCATTTT	TRBV5-1	.	.	TRBJ1-5
CASSGRLAGDYNEQFF	TGTGCCAGCAGCGGTCGACTAGCGGGGGACTACAATGAGCAGTTCTTC	TRBV4-2	TRBD2	once	TRBJ2-1
CASSVVPMGRGAYNEQFF	TGTGCCAGCAGCGTCGTCCCTATGGGGCGGGGGGCTTACAATGAGCAGTTCTTC	TRBV9	TRBD2	once	TRBJ2-1
CASSARGRGRVDEQYF	TGTGCCAGCAGCGCAAGGGGGCGGGGACGGGTGGACGAGCAGTACTTC	TRBV6-6	.	once	TRBJ2-7
CASSQEGRGVVDEQFF	TGTGCCAGCAGCCAAGAGGGCAGGGGGGTAGTCGATGAGCAGTTCTTC	TRBV4-2	.	few	TRBJ2-1
CASSEGPASSYNSPLHF	TGTGCCAGCAGTGAAGGCCCGGCTAGCTCCTATAATTCACCCCTCCACTTT	TRBV6-1	.	once	TRBJ1-6
CASSTRQGVNTGELFF	TGCGCCAGCAGCACGCGACAGGGTGTAAACACCGGGGAGCTGTTTTTT	TRBV5-1	TRBD1	.	TRBJ2-2
CASSKGAPARSSTDTQYF	TGTGCCAGCTCAAAGGGGGCCCCCGCCCGATCTAGCACAGATACGCAGTATTTT	TRBV18	TRBD1	.	TRBJ2-3
CASSYAGTSGGGEQFF	TGTGCCAGCAGCTACGCCGGGACTAGCGGGGGAGGTGAGCAGTTCTTC	TRBV7-3	TRBD2	.	TRBJ2-1
CASSVGAEGIGYTF	TGTGCCAGCAGCGTAGGGGCCGAGGGCATTGGCTACACCTTC	TRBV9	.	.	TRBJ1-2
CAWTASGFQETQYF	TGTGCCTGGACGGCTAGCGGTTTCCAAGAGACCCAGTACTTC	TRBV30	TRBD2	.	TRBJ2-5
CASSRVLASGELFF	TGTGCCAGCAGTCGTGTACTAGCTTCCGGGGAGCTGTTTTTT	TRBV2	.	.	TRBJ2-2
CASSYYRDRGNNEQFF	TGTGCCAGCAGTTACTACCGGGACAGGGGGAACAATGAGCAGTTCTTC	TRBV6-6	TRBD1	.	TRBJ2-1
CASSTSPTPATNEKLFF	TGTGCCAGTAGTACGTCACCCACTCCCGCAACTAATGAAAAACTGTTTTTT	TRBV19	.	.	TRBJ1-4
CAIKADRGRSDTQYF	TGTGCCATCAAGGCGGACAGGGGAAGATCAGATACGCAGTATTTT	TRBV10-3	TRBD1	.	TRBJ2-3
CASSALLGGETQYF	TGTGCTAGCAGCGCACTTCTGGGGGGAGAGACCCAGTACTTC	TRBV7-7	.	.	TRBJ2-5
CASSSYDRNYGYTF	TGTGCCAGCAGCTCCTATGACAGAAACTATGGCTACACCTTC	TRBV5-4	.	.	TRBJ1-2
CASSDRSDYEQYF	TGTGCCAGCAGTGACAGGTCGGACTACGAGCAGTACTTC	TRBV2	.	.	TRBJ2-7
CASSPQGVSYGYTF	TGTGCCAGCAGCCCCCAGGGGGTGAGCTATGGCTACACCTTC	TRBV13	TRBD1	.	TRBJ1-2
CASSLGPGEKTQYF	TGTGCCAGCAGCTTAGGTCCGGGGGAGAAGACCCAGTACTTC	TRBV7-2	.	.	TRBJ2-5
CASPVRASYEQYF	TGTGCCAGCCCCGTGCGGGCCTCCTACGAGCAGTACTTC	TRBV21-1	.	.	TRBJ2-7
CASSLTTATINRGQETQYF	TGTGCCAGCAGTTTAACGACCGCTACTATAAACAGGGGGCAGGAGACCCAGTACTTC	TRBV27	TRBD1	.	TRBJ2-5
CASRRDGSYGYTF	TGTGCCAGCAGGCGGGACGGTTCCTATGGCTACACCTTC	TRBV5-4	.	.	TRBJ1-2
CASNSQGGGYTF	TGTGCCAGTAACAGCCAGGGGGGAGGCTACACCTTC	TRBV19	TRBD1	.	TRBJ1-2
CASSSRGGGANTGELFF	TGCGCCAGCAGCTCCCGTGGAGGGGGGGCGAACACCGGGGAGCTGTTTTTT	TRBV5-1	.	.	TRBJ2-2
CASSLAASGAYEQYF	TGTGCCAGCAGCTTGGCGGCTAGCGGGGCCTACGAGCAGTACTTC	TRBV5-4	TRBD2	.	TRBJ2-7
CASSIDRVSGYTF	TGTGCCAGCAGCATCGACAGGGTCTCTGGCTACACCTTC	TRBV5-6	TRBD1	.	TRBJ1-2